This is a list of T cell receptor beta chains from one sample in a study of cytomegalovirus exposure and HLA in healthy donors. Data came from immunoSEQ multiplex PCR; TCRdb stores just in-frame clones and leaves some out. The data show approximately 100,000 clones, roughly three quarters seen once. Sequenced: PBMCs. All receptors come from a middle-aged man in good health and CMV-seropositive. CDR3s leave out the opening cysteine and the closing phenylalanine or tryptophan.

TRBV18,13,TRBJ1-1,ASSPPSQYNTEAF
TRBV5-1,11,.,ASSERQSYEQY
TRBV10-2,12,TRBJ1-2,ASSRTGWLDGYT
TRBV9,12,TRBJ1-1,ASSGAGGWTEAF
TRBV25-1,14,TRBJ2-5,ASSESAGGPKETQY
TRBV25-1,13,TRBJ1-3,ASSARDKAGNTIY
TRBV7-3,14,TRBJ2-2,ASSPDRVGDTGELF
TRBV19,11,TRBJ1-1,ASTTGGNTEAF
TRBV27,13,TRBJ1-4,ASSLRKQGHEKLF
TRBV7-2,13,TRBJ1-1,ASSLVSGTNTEAF
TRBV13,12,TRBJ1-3,ASSSWGPQGAIY
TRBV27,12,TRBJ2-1,ASSSVSSYNEQF
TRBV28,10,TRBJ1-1,ASSLADGEAF
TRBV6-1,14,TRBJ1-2,ASSERDRPTNYGYT
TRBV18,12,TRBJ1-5,ASSPQGANQPQH
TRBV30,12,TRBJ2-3,AWSLAGGVDTQY
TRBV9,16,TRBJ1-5,ASSVTGTALNFNQPQH
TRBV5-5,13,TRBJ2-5,ASSRGSAEGETQY
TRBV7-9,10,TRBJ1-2,ASSLGTGGYT
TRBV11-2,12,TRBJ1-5,ASSRAGGNQPQH
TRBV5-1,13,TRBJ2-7,ASSNRDMLSAEQY
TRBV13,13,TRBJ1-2,ASSSGQGKGKGYT
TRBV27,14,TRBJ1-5,ASSLGGQGNNQPQH
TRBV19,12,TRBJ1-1,ASFEGRGLTEAF
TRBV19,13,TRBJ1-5,ASSTQGYSNQPQH
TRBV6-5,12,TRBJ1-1,ASSYPSGGGEAF
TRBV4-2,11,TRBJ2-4,ASSPKLANIQY
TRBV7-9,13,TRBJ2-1,ASSLGLAGGNEQF
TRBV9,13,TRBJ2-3,ASSDYRDGTDTQY
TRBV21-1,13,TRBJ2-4,ASSTRDRGTDIQY
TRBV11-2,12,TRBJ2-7,ASRRVAGGDQQY
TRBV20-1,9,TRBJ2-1,SARENNEQF
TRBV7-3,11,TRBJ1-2,ASSLGPGDGYT
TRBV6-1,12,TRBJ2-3,ASSPRTGSDTQY
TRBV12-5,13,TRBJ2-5,ASGLNGRAEETQY
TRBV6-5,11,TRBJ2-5,ASSSGIQETQY
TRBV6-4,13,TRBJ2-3,ASSDGREATDTQY
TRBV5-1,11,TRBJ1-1,ASSWEQRAEAF
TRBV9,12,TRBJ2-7,ASSVGGAAYEQY
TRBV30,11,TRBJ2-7,AWLAGTRDEQY
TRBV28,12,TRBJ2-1,ASSLPSSYNEQF
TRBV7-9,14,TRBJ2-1,ASSLKQLAGALEQF
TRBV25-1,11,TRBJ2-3,ASDPAGGDTQY
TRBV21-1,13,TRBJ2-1,ASSPREEEYNEQF
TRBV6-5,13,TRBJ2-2,ASSLGGIYTGELF